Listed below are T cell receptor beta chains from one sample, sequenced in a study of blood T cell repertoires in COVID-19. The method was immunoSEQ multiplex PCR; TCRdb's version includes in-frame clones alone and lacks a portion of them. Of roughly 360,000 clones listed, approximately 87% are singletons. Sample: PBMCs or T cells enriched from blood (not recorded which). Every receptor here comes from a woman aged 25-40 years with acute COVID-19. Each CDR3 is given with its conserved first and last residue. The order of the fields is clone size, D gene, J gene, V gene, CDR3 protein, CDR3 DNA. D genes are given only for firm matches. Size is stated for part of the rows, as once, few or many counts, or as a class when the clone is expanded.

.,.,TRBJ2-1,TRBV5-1,CASSPTPPIGNEQFF,TGCGCCAGCAGCCCGACACCCCCTATAGGAAATGAGCAGTTCTTC
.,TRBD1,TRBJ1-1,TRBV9,CASGQGAEAFF,TGTGCCAGCGGACAGGGGGCTGAAGCTTTCTTT
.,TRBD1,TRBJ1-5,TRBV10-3,CAISQTLQGSNQPQHF,TGTGCCATCAGTCAGACCCTACAGGGGAGCAATCAGCCCCAGCATTTT
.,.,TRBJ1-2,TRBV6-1,CASSERPQGRNYGYTF,TGTGCCAGCAGTGAAAGGCCTCAGGGGAGAAACTATGGCTACACCTTC
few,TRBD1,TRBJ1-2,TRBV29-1,CSVEYLDRGYGYTF,TGCAGCGTTGAATATCTAGACAGGGGCTATGGCTACACCTTC
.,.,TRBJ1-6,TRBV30,CAWSGGGNSPLHF,TGTGCCTGGAGCGGAGGCGGGAATTCACCCCTCCACTTT
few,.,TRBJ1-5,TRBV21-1,CARNRTGAKQPQHF,TGTGCCAGGAATAGGACAGGGGCAAAACAGCCCCAGCATTTT
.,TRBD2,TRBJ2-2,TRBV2,CASTASGRANTGELFF,TGTGCCAGCACGGCTAGCGGGCGAGCGAACACCGGGGAGCTGTTTTTT
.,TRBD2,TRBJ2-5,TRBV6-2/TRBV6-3,CASSREPGLGPQETQYF,TGTGCCAGCAGCCGAGAACCGGGACTAGGACCCCAAGAGACCCAGTACTTC
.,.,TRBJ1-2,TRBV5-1,CASSLGPGLNYGYTF,TGCGCCAGCAGCTTGGGACCAGGGCTAAACTATGGCTACACCTTC
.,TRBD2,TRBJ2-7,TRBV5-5,CASSPLGSGGVGTYEQYF,TGTGCCAGCAGCCCACTGGGGAGCGGGGGGGTAGGGACGTACGAGCAGTACTTC
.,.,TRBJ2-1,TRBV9,CASSIPSRTAGVNEQFF,TGTGCCAGCAGCATACCTTCTCGAACGGCAGGGGTTAATGAGCAGTTCTTC
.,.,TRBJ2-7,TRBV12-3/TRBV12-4,CASSLGHLEQYF,TGTGCCAGCAGTTTAGGACACCTCGAGCAGTACTTC
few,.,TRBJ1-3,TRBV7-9,CASSSGYAGNTIYF,TGTGCCAGCAGCTCCGGGTACGCTGGAAACACCATATATTTT
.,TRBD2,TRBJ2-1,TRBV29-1,CSGKRGGLNNEQFF,TGCAGCGGGAAGCGGGGGGGCCTGAACAATGAGCAGTTCTTC
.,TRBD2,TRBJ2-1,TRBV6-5,CASSYSSGGVGEQFF,TGTGCCAGCAGTTACTCGAGCGGGGGTGTGGGTGAGCAGTTCTTC
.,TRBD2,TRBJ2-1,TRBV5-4,CASSKGLAGAAGNEQFF,TGTGCCAGCAGCAAGGGACTAGCGGGGGCCGCGGGCAATGAGCAGTTCTTC
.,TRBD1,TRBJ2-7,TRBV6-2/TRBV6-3,CASSWYPGQGTYEQYF,TGTGCCAGCAGTTGGTACCCGGGACAGGGGACCTACGAGCAGTACTTC
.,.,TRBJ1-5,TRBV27,CATRESGYSNQPQHF,TGTGCCACCCGGGAGTCGGGGTATAGCAATCAGCCCCAGCATTTT
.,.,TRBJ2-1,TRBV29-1,CSVTRGWRLNEQFF,TGCAGCGTGACGAGGGGGTGGCGACTCAATGAGCAGTTCTTC
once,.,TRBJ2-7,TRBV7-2,CASSLDGSSYEQYF,TGTGCCAGCAGCTTAGACGGGAGCTCCTACGAGCAGTACTTC
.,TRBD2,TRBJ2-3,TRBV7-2,CASSSGGGGDTQYF,TGTGCCAGCAGCTCGGGGGGGGGCGGAGATACGCAGTATTTT
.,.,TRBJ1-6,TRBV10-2,CASNGGPMSSYNSPLHF,TGCGCCAGCAACGGAGGACCCATGAGCTCCTATAATTCACCCCTCCACTTT
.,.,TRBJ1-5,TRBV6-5,CASRSQGNQPQHF,TGTGCCAGCAGATCACAGGGAAATCAGCCCCAGCATTTT
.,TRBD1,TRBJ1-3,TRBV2,CACNRGQSSGNTIYF,TGTGCCTGTAACAGGGGGCAGAGCTCTGGAAACACCATATATTTT
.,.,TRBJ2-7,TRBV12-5,CASGLAVDRAHEQYF,.
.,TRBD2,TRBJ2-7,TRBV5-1,CASSEGGLNEQYF,TGCGCCAGCAGCGAGGGAGGGCTGAACGAGCAGTACTTC
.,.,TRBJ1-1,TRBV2,CASSGQMNTEAFF,TGTGCCAGCAGTGGACAGATGAACACTGAAGCTTTCTTT
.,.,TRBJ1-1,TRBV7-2,CASSLNRLNTEAFF,TGTGCCAGCAGCTTAAACAGGTTGAACACTGAAGCTTTCTTT
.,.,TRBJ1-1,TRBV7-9,CASSSADRLNTEAFF,TGTGCCAGCAGCTCGGCCGACAGGTTGAACACTGAAGCTTTCTTT
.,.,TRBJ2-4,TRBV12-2,CASRLVRATTRGRGKNIQYF,TGTGCAAGTCGCTTAGTGAGGGCCACCACCAGGGGGCGCGGCAAAAACATTCAGTACTTC
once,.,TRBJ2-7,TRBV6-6,CASSPAQGGQYF,TGTGCCAGCAGTCCCGCCCAGGGCGGGCAGTACTTC
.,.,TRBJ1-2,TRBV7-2,CASSLVAPPADYGYTF,TGTGCCAGCAGCTTAGTGGCTCCCCCGGCGGACTATGGCTACACCTTC
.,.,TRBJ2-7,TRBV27,CASGWPEGLEQYF,TGTGCCAGCGGCTGGCCCGAGGGACTCGAGCAGTACTTC
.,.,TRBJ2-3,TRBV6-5,CASSYAGTRTDTQYF,TGTGCCAGCAGTTACGCGGGGACGCGCACAGATACGCAGTATTTT
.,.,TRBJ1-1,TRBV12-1,CSSSFLQGLGTEAFF,TGTTCCAGCAGCTTTTTACAGGGATTGGGCACTGAAGCTTTCTTT
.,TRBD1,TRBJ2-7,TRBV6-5,CASSPRGQGVYEQYF,TGTGCCAGCAGTCCCCGGGGACAGGGGGTTTACGAGCAGTACTTC
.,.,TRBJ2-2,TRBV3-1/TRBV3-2,CASSQGVLQGELFF,TGTGCCAGCAGCCAAGGGGTCTTACAGGGGGAGCTGTTTTTT
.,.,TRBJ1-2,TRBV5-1,CASSISGGYTF,TGCGCCAGCAGCATATCGGGAGGCTACACCTTC
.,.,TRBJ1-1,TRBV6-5,CASSYNRGQNTEAFF,TGTGCCAGCAGTTACAACCGCGGTCAGAACACTGAAGCTTTCTTT
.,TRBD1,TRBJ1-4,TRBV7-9,CASTGGLTNEKLFF,TGTGCCAGTACAGGGGGACTAACTAATGAAAAACTGTTTTTT
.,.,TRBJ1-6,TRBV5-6,CASTKRAAGRDSPLHF,TGTGCCAGCACCAAGAGGGCGGCAGGACGGGATTCACCCCTCCACTTT
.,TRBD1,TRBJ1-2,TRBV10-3,CAISEDRDRGLYGYTF,TGTGCCATCAGTGAGGACCGGGACAGGGGGCTGTATGGCTACACCTTC
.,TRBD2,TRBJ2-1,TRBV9,CASSVAGGMGDNEQFF,TGTGCCAGCAGCGTAGCGGGAGGGATGGGGGACAATGAGCAGTTCTTC
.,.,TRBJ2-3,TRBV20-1,CSASVWGGGYGIATDTQYF,TGCAGTGCTAGTGTCTGGGGCGGAGGGTATGGGATAGCCACAGATACGCAGTATTTT
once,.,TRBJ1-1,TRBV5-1,CASSDYGWGETEAFF,TGCGCCAGCAGCGACTATGGGTGGGGAGAGACTGAAGCTTTCTTT
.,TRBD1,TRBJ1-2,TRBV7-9,CASSSDRVGSF,TGTGCCAGCAGCTCGGACAGGGTGGGGTCCTTC
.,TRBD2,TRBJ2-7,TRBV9,CASSVGASGGPYSYEQYF,TGTGCCAGCAGCGTAGGTGCTAGCGGGGGGCCATACTCCTACGAGCAGTACTTC
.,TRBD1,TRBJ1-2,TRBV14,CASSQRDRVYGYTF,TGTGCCAGCAGCCAACGGGACAGGGTCTATGGCTACACCTTC
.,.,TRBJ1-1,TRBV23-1,CASSCLVESTGEAFF,TGCGCCAGCAGTTGTCTCGTAGAGTCAACGGGTGAAGCTTTCTTT
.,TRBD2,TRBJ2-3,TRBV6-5,CASRLAGADTQYF,TGTGCCAGTAGACTAGCGGGGGCAGATACGCAGTATTTT